The rows below give T cell receptor beta chains drawn from one sample of a study of neurological immune-mediated disorders. Via MiXCR, TCRdb re-called the 5' RACE reads, giving one row per CDR3 protein. In the table there are approximately 43,000 distinct CDR3 sequences, roughly 2.5% of which are singletons. Sequencing was carried out using PBMCs. These receptors all come from a man aged 25-40 years with multiple sclerosis. Each CDR3 is given with its conserved first and last residue. The D gene is left open where the match is weak. A row's size may be missing; if present it is once, few, many or a size class.

>NA|12|TRBV7-9|TRBJ2-7|NA
TGTGCCAGCAGGTTGACGGGGGACGAGCAGTACTTC
CASRLTGDEQYF
>TRBD2|15|TRBV20-1|TRBJ2-7|many
TGCAGTGCTAGGAGGGAGACTAGCGGGAGACGCGCGCAGTACTTC
CSARRETSGRRAQYF
>NA|14|TRBV7-8|TRBJ2-3|many
TGTGCCAGCAGCCCCCTGAGCGCCACAGATACGCAGTATTTT
CASSPLSATDTQYF
>TRBD1|15|TRBV10-3|TRBJ1-5|many
TGTGCCATCAGCCCGGGACAGGTTAGCAATCAGCCCCAGCATTTT
CAISPGQVSNQPQHF
>TRBD2|14|TRBV20-1|TRBJ2-1|many
TGCAGTGCTCCCCCGGGACTAGCGGACAATGAGCAGTTCTTC
CSAPPGLADNEQFF
>NA|14|TRBV7-2|TRBJ1-3|many
TGTGCCAGCAGCTTAGGGGTCTCTGGAAACACCATATATTTT
CASSLGVSGNTIYF
>TRBD1|14|TRBV20-1|TRBJ1-4|many
TGCAGTGCCAATGATCCGGGACAGAGTGAAAAACTGTTTTTT
CSANDPGQSEKLFF
>NA|17|TRBV25-1|TRBJ1-3|many
TGTGCCAGCAGTGAAGCGCCCTCCGAAAACTCTGGAAACACCATATATTTT
CASSEAPSENSGNTIYF
>NA|12|TRBV20-1|TRBJ2-7|many
TGCAGTGCCACTACCAGTGCCTACGAGCAGTACTTC
CSATTSAYEQYF
>TRBD1|13|TRBV5-1|TRBJ2-7|many
TGCGCCAGCAGCTCCGACAGGGGCTACGAGCAGTACTTC
CASSSDRGYEQYF
>NA|12|TRBV5-6|TRBJ1-2|many
TGTGCCAGCAGCTTTGGCCCCGGCGACTACACCTTC
CASSFGPGDYTF
>NA|18|TRBV6-2/TRBV6-3|TRBJ1-5|many
TGTGCCAGCAGTTCGCGGCAGGGGACGGGGCATAGCAATCAGCCCCAGCATTTT
CASSSRQGTGHSNQPQHF
>NA|16|TRBV20-1|TRBJ1-6|many
TGCAGTGCTAGCCCCACCGAGGTGTTAGGGAATTCACCCCTCCACTTT
CSASPTEVLGNSPLHF
>NA|14|TRBV12-3/TRBV12-4|TRBJ2-6|many
TGTGCCAGCAGCATCTTCTCTGGGGCCAACGTCCTGACTTTC
CASSIFSGANVLTF
>TRBD2|13|TRBV2|TRBJ2-1|NA
TGTGCCAACGGCGGGGGGGGGCCAAGGGAGCAGTTCTTC
CANGGGGPREQFF
>TRBD1|11|TRBV7-9|TRBJ1-1|many
TGTGCCAGCAGCTCCGACAGGGGCCCCTTCTTT
CASSSDRGPFF
>TRBD2|16|TRBV27|TRBJ2-1|NA
TGTGCCAGCAGTGCCGCCGGGACTAGCGCCTACAATGAGCAGTTCTTC
CASSAAGTSAYNEQFF
>NA|15|TRBV7-3|TRBJ1-2|medium-sized
TGTGCCAGCAGCTTAACCGGGGGAGGCGACTATGGCTACACCTTC
CASSLTGGGDYGYTF
>NA|17|TRBV5-8|TRBJ2-2|many
TGTGCCAGCAGCCCATACCGGGGCGTCGGGGTGGCCGGGGAGCTGTTTTTT
CASSPYRGVGVAGELFF
>TRBD2|14|TRBV11-2|TRBJ2-1|many
TGTGCCAGCAGCTTAGAGCCTAGCGGGAATGAGCAGTTCTTC
CASSLEPSGNEQFF
>NA|16|TRBV20-1|TRBJ2-3|many
TGCAGTGCTAGAGATGGAGGGAGCACTTTCCTAGATACGCAGTATTTT
CSARDGGSTFLDTQYF
>NA|14|TRBV6-6|TRBJ1-2|many
TGTGCCAGCGTACCGGACGGGAAAAACTATGGCTACACCTTC
CASVPDGKNYGYTF
>NA|13|TRBV20-1|TRBJ2-3|many
TGCAGTGCTAGAGGGCCAGGGTCAGATACGCAGTATTTT
CSARGPGSDTQYF
>NA|17|TRBV7-9|TRBJ2-3|many
TGTGCCAGCAGCTTTGGGGGAGCTCTTCCTAGCACAGATACGCAGTATTTT
CASSFGGALPSTDTQYF
>TRBD1|15|TRBV3-1|TRBJ1-3|many
TGTGCCAGCACCCGGGGACAGGGGACTGGAAACACCATATATTTT
CASTRGQGTGNTIYF
>NA|14|TRBV27|TRBJ1-2|many
TGTGCCAGCAGTTTAGATCCCAGGGCCTATGGCTACACCTTC
CASSLDPRAYGYTF
>NA|14|TRBV2|TRBJ1-6|many
TGTGCCAGCAGTGGGTCCAGTCGGAATTCACCCCTCCACTTT
CASSGSSRNSPLHF
>TRBD1|16|TRBV7-2|TRBJ2-1|many
TGTGCCAGCAGCGGGGCAGGGACAGGGATAATAAATGAGCAGTTCTTC
CASSGAGTGIINEQFF
>TRBD2|13|TRBV6-5|TRBJ2-1|many
TGTGCCAGCAGGACTAGCGGTTACAATGAGCAGTTCTTC
CASRTSGYNEQFF
>TRBD1|14|TRBV6-2/TRBV6-3|TRBJ2-5|many
TGTGCCAGCAGTTCGGTCCAGGGGGCGGAGACCCAGTACTTC
CASSSVQGAETQYF
>NA|13|TRBV5-1|TRBJ2-7|many
TGCGCCAGCAGTAGACGGGAGCCTGACGAGCAGTACTTC
CASSRREPDEQYF
>NA|13|TRBV5-1|TRBJ2-1|many
TGCGCCAGCAGCTTGGGGGGGCCTGATGAGCAGTTCTTC
CASSLGGPDEQFF
>NA|14|TRBV5-6|TRBJ1-1|many
TGTGCCAGCAGCTTGCCCCCAGGGAACACTGAAGCTTTCTTT
CASSLPPGNTEAFF
>TRBD1|13|TRBV20-1|TRBJ2-7|many
TGCAGTGCTCGGACAGGTAATTCCTACGAGCAGTACTTC
CSARTGNSYEQYF
>TRBD1|14|TRBV20-1|TRBJ2-5|many
TGCAGTGCTAGTACAGGGGCCCTACAAGAGACCCAGTACTTC
CSASTGALQETQYF
>TRBD1|15|TRBV12-3/TRBV12-4|TRBJ1-1|many
TGTGCCAGCAGTGGACAGGGGGCTTTGATCACTGAAGCTTTCTTT
CASSGQGALITEAFF
>NA|14|TRBV27|TRBJ2-6|NA
TGTGCCAGCAGTTTACGAGGGGGGGCCAACGTCCTGACTTTC
CASSLRGGANVLTF
>NA|15|TRBV2|TRBJ2-4|many
TGTGCCAGCAGTAACGGGGGACTAGCCAAAAACATTCAGTACTTC
CASSNGGLAKNIQYF
>TRBD1|15|TRBV6-5|TRBJ1-5|NA
TGTGCCAGCAGAGAACAGGGGGCGCTGGGTAAGACCCAGAATTTT
CASREQGALGKTQNF
>NA|13|TRBV20-1|TRBJ2-1|many
TGCAGTGCTAGACAGGGAAATGAGAATGAGCAGTTCTTC
CSARQGNENEQFF
>TRBD2|14|TRBV5-1|TRBJ2-7|many
TGCGCCAGCAGCTACTCACTAGCGGGGGACGAGCAGTACTTC
CASSYSLAGDEQYF
>TRBD2|13|TRBV11-2|TRBJ2-1|many
TGTGCCAGCAGCTCGGGGGGATACAATGAGCAGTTCTTC
CASSSGGYNEQFF
>NA|16|TRBV4-1|TRBJ1-5|many
TGCGCCAGCAGCCAATCCGGACAGCTAGGCAATCAGCCCCAGCATTTT
CASSQSGQLGNQPQHF
>TRBD2|14|TRBV10-2|TRBJ2-7|many
TGCGCCAGCAGTCTAGCGGGGGGCCGCTACGAGCAGTACTTC
CASSLAGGRYEQYF
>TRBD2|15|TRBV20-1|TRBJ2-5|many
TGCAGTGCGGCGAAGAGTAGCGGGGACCACGAGACCCAGTACTTC
CSAAKSSGDHETQYF
>NA|14|TRBV20-1|TRBJ2-1|many
TGCAGTGCTACCAGGCCCAACTCCTACAATGAGCAGTTCTTC
CSATRPNSYNEQFF
>TRBD1|17|TRBV12-3/TRBV12-4|TRBJ2-7|many
TGTGCCAGCAGTTTAGACTCTTGGACAGGGGGGACTTACGAGCAGTACTTC
CASSLDSWTGGTYEQYF
>TRBD1|15|TRBV12-3/TRBV12-4|TRBJ1-5|many
TGTGCCAGCAGTACCGACAGGGACCGTGATAAGCCCCAGCATTTT
CASSTDRDRDKPQHF
>NA|15|TRBV7-8|TRBJ2-7|many
TGTGCCAGCAGCGCAGAGCAGGGACAAATATACGAGCAGTACTTC
CASSAEQGQIYEQYF
>TRBD2|16|TRBV20-1|TRBJ2-1|few
TGCAGTGCTATCTGGCTGGCGGGAGTCTCGAGGAATGAGCAGTTCTTC
CSAIWLAGVSRNEQFF
>NA|15|TRBV28|TRBJ2-3|many
TGTGCCAGCAGTTCCCCCCTTGGGGAAACAGATACGCAGTATTTT
CASSSPLGETDTQYF
>TRBD1|15|TRBV7-2|TRBJ1-5|many
TGTGCCAGCAGCTTAGTGGCAGGGGGGGCCCAGCCCCAGCATTTT
CASSLVAGGAQPQHF
>TRBD2|16|TRBV5-1|TRBJ2-3|many
TGCGCCAGCAGCTTCTCGACTAGCGCCTCCACAGATACGCAGTATTTT
CASSFSTSASTDTQYF